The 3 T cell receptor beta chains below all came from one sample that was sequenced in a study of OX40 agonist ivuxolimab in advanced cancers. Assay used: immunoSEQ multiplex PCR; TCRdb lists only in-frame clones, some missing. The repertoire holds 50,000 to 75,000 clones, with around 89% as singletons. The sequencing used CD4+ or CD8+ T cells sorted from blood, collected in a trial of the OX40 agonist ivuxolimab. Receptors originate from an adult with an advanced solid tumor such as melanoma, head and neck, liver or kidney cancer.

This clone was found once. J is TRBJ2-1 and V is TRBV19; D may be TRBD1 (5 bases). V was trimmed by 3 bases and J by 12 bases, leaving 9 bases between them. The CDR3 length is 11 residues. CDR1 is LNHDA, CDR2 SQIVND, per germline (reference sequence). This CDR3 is CASSIGQGQFF. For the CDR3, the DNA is TGTGCCAGTAGTATCGGGCAGGGGCAGTTCTTC.

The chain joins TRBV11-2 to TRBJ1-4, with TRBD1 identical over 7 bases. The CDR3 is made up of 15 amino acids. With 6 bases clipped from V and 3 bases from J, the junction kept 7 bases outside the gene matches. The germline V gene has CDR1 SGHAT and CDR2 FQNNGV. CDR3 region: CASREPGQPNEKLFF. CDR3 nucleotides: TGTGCCAGCAGGGAACCGGGACAGCCTAATGAAAAACTGTTTTTT.

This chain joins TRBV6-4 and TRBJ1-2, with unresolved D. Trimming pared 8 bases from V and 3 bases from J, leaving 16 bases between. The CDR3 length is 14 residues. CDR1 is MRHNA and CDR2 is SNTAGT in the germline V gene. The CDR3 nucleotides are TGTGCCAGCCAAACCCCAACCCACTACTATGGCTACACCTTC. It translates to CASQTPTHYYGYTF.